These 22 T cell receptor beta chains share one sample of origin, sequenced in a study of shared clonotypes between healthy human individuals. Data came from immunoSEQ multiplex PCR; TCRdb stores just in-frame clones and leaves some out. Seen here are more than 1 million clones, roughly 74% observed once, and the top ten hold roughly 0.56%. Sequences were obtained from memory CD4+ T cells from PBMCs. Described subset: CD45RA-negative fraction. All receptors derive from a man aged 18 to 30 in good health. Some clones in this sample may be carry-over from other donors' samples.

The rearrangement joins TRBV4-2 to TRBJ2-1; 7 positions match TRBD2. This CDR3 has 16 residues. Germline-derived CDR1 and CDR2 are LGHNA and YNFKEQ. V was clipped by 8 bases and J by 1 base; unmatched bases: 11. The CDR3 DNA reads as TGTGCCAGCCGACCCCAGTGGGAGGGATCCTACAATGAGCAGTTCTTC. This gives the protein CASRPQWEGSYNEQFF.

This clone was detected only a few times. The rearrangement joins TRBV7-9 to TRBJ1-2, with D possibly matching TRBD1 (6 bases). The CDR3 runs to 12 residues. CDR1 and CDR2 from the germline V gene are SEHNR and FQNEAQ (reference sequence). V was clipped by 5 bases and J by 6 bases, with 10 bases between them. DNA for the CDR3: TGTGCCAGCAGCATTACAGGGAATGGCTACACCTTC. This translates into CASSITGNGYTF.

J is TRBJ2-1 and V is TRBV7-2; the match to TRBD1 covers 8 bases. There are 16 residues in the CDR3. Germline values: CDR1 SGHTA, CDR2 FQGNSA. The ends lost 5 bases at V and 7 bases at J; junction bases unmatched: 13. The CDR3 spells CASSPRQGPGGNEQFF. DNA of the CDR3: TGTGCCAGCAGCCCTCGACAGGGGCCCGGTGGGAATGAGCAGTTCTTC.

The V gene is TRBV27, the J gene TRBJ2-3; 7 positions match TRBD2. Losses at the gene ends were 4 bases for V and 4 bases for J; bases not matched to a gene: 8. CDR3 size: 15 residues. From germline, CDR1 is MNHEY and CDR2 SMNVEV (reference sequence). CDR3 sequence (DNA): TGTGCCAGCAGTTCTATGCGGGAGTACGCAGATACGCAGTATTTT. Encoded protein: CASSSMREYADTQYF.

This clone was seen only a few times. This rearrangement joins TRBV28 to TRBJ1-5; 9 bases are shared with TRBD1. This CDR3 region has 16 residues. V was clipped by 4 bases and J by 4 bases; unmatched bases: 8. Per the germline V gene, CDR1 is MDHEN and CDR2 is SYDVKM. CDR3 protein: CASSSPGQGLNQPQHF. In DNA, the CDR3 is TGTGCCAGCAGTTCCCCAGGACAGGGGCTTAATCAGCCCCAGCATTTT.

This rearrangement joins TRBV28 to TRBJ1-2; 9 bases fit TRBD1. V gave up 2 bases and J gave up 5 bases; unmatched junction bases: 6. The CDR3 sequence is 15 residues long. CDR1 and CDR2 from the germline V gene are MDHEN and SYDVKM. CDR3 amino acids: CASSLEQGALYGYTF. In nucleotides, the CDR3 is TGTGCCAGCAGTTTAGAACAGGGGGCCCTATATGGCTACACCTTC.

This chain connects TRBV12-5 to TRBJ1-1; D not certain. Germline CDR1 and CDR2: LGHNT and FRNRAP. V gave up 7 bases and J gave up 3 bases, with 12 bases separating them. This CDR3 has 13 residues. The CDR3 reads CASAQDGYTEAFF. As DNA, the CDR3 is TGTGCTAGTGCCCAGGATGGTTACACTGAAGCTTTCTTT.

The chain employs TRBV12-5 and TRBJ2-1; 9 bases map to TRBD2. Germline values: CDR1 LGHNT, CDR2 FRNRAP. The J segment lost 4 bases and the V segment lost 2 bases, leaving 9 bases of the junction unmatched. The CDR3 is made up of 17 amino acids. The CDR3 here is CASGLSPSGNPYNEQFF. CDR3 coding DNA: TGTGCTAGTGGTTTGTCACCTAGCGGGAACCCTTACAATGAGCAGTTCTTC.

The rearrangement joins TRBV5-1 to TRBJ1-4, with no clear D. CDR1 and CDR2 (germline): SGHRS, YFSETQ. CDR3 length equals 16 residues. Trimming took 3 bases from V and 2 from J, leaving 14 bases between them. CDR3 loop: CASSWSPPGTNEKLFF. In DNA form, the CDR3 reads TGCGCCAGCAGCTGGAGCCCCCCGGGGACTAATGAAAAACTGTTTTTT.

This clone occurred many times. This chain connects TRBV7-3 to TRBJ2-1, with TRBD2 matching 11 bases. The CDR3 loop spans 17 amino acids. J lost 4 bases, V lost 2 bases, and 7 bases had no gene match. CDR1 SGHTA and CDR2 FQGTGA come from the germline V gene. The CDR3 nucleotides are TGTGCCAGCAGCTTAGGTAGCGGGAGGGCCAAGTACAATGAGCAGTTCTTC. This gives the protein CASSLGSGRAKYNEQFF.

On this clone: Distinct nucleotide sequences in the sample also encode this CDR3. The rearrangement uses TRBV5-1 and TRBJ2-2; D unclear. The CDR3 consists of 12 residues. V gave up 1 base and J gave up 5 bases, with 3 bases separating them. The germline V gene encodes CDR1 SGHRS and CDR2 YFSETQ. CDR3 nucleotides: TGCGCCAGCAGCTTGTCGACCGGGGAGCTGTTTTTT. Protein: CASSLSTGELFF.

The genes are TRBV23-1 and TRBJ2-1; the D gene is possibly TRBD2 (6 bases). TRBV23-1 is flagged as an ORF with uncertain function. The CDR3 is made up of 16 amino acids. V was shortened by 7 bases and J by 2 bases, with 18 bases between the two germline ends. This CDR3 is CASKIPGLLTYNEQFF. DNA for the CDR3: TGCGCCAGCAAAATTCCGGGACTGTTGACCTACAATGAGCAGTTCTTC.

The V call is TRBV30, the J call TRBJ2-3, with 12 bases lining up with TRBD2. The CDR3 runs to 15 residues. V shed 7 bases and J 5 bases; nucleotides not matched to a gene: 10. Germline values: CDR1 GTSNPN, CDR2 SVGIG (reference sequence). The CDR3 loop reads CASLAGGREGDTQYF. DNA of the CDR3: TGTGCCTCACTAGCGGGAGGCCGAGAAGGAGATACGCAGTATTTT.

This clone was seen just once. CDR3 sequence reads: CATWRRDTAYEQYF. The CDR3 bases are TGTGCCACCTGGCGCCGGGACACCGCCTACGAGCAGTACTTC. This sequence joins TRBV6-1 and TRBJ2-7; tentatively, D is TRBD1 (6 bases). The V end was cut by 10 bases, the J end by 2 bases, with 18 bases between. The CDR3 extends over 14 amino acids. Per germline, CDR1 MNHNS and CDR2 SASEGT.

This chain joins TRBV18 and TRBJ2-7; 10 nucleotides align to TRBD2. V was pared by 1 base and J by 1 base, with 4 bases of the junction left unmatched. Germline V CDR1 and CDR2: KGHSH, LQKENI. The CDR3 consists of 16 residues. The DNA of the CDR3 is TGTGCCAGCTCACCACAAAGACTAGCGGGTTCCTACGAGCAGTACTTC. Translation: CASSPQRLAGSYEQYF.

This clone was observed a few times. The chain uses TRBV9 and TRBJ2-2; 10 nucleotides agree with TRBD2. The CDR3 sequence is 17 residues long. In germline, CDR1 is SGDLS, CDR2 YYNGEE. Losses at the gene ends were 4 bases for V and 7 bases for J; bases not matched to a gene: 13. The CDR3 region is CASSPRHSSGSNGELFF. The CDR3 bases are TGTGCCAGCAGCCCGAGGCATTCTAGCGGGAGTAACGGGGAGCTGTTTTTT. The whole variable domain, filled in from reference TRBV9 and TRBJ2-2, reads DSGVTQTPKHLITATGQRVTLRCSPRSGDLSVYWYQQSLDQGLQFLIQYYNGEERAKGNILERFSAQQFPDLHSELNLSSLELGDSALYFCASSPRHSSGSNGELFFGEGSRLTVL.

With regard to this clone: Other nucleotide sequences in the sample specify the same CDR3. J is TRBJ1-2 and V is TRBV28; perhaps TRBD1 as D (5 bases). This CDR3 has 14 amino acids. The germline V gene has CDR1 MDHEN and CDR2 SYDVKM. V lost 3 bases to trimming and J lost 5 bases, with 13 bases between them. CDR3 nucleotide sequence: TGTGCCAGCAGTTTGGGGGGGTTGGGATATGGCTACACCTTC. This codes for CASSLGGLGYGYTF.

The chain has TRBV7-3 and TRBJ2-2; TRBD2 matches 15 bases. Trimming cost V 5 bases and J 4 bases; bases outside gene matches: 14. CDR3 size: 20 residues. Germline-derived CDR1 and CDR2 are SGHTA and FQGTGA. The CDR3 DNA follows: TGTGCCAGCAGCAAGAAAACGGGACTAGCGGGAGGTTTTGGCACCGGGGAGCTGTTTTTT. Its protein product is CASSKKTGLAGGFGTGELFF.

The rearrangement uses TRBV30 and TRBJ2-1; D is uncertain. Germline values: CDR1 GTSNPN, CDR2 SVGIG (reference sequence). With 3 bases removed from V and 16 bases from J, the gap between germline ends came to 7 bases. CDR3 length equals 8 residues. CDR3 sequence (DNA): TGTGCCTGGAGGGACCTCTTCTTC. Its protein is CAWRDLFF.

V gene TRBV7-9 combines with J gene TRBJ1-4; D is undetermined. V was trimmed by 5 bases and J by 4 bases, leaving 14 bases between them. The CDR3 is made up of 15 amino acids. The germline gives CDR1 SEHNR, CDR2 FQNEAQ (reference sequence). CDR3 amino acids: CASSIKSWGNEKLFF. The CDR3 bases are TGTGCCAGCAGCATAAAATCATGGGGTAATGAAAAACTGTTTTTT.

The chain joins TRBV5-5 to TRBJ1-1, with D possibly matching TRBD1 (5 bases). The CDR3 covers 15 residues. Germline CDR1 is SGHKS and CDR2 is YYEKEE (reference sequence). The V gene lost 4 bases and the J gene lost 3 bases, with 16 bases spanning the gap. The CDR3 sequence is CASSPVRAVDTEAFF. The CDR3 nucleotides are TGTGCCAGCAGCCCAGTCAGGGCTGTAGACACTGAAGCTTTCTTT.

The chain combines TRBV2 with TRBJ2-5; D may be TRBD1 (5 bases). V lost 5 bases, J lost 5 bases, and 15 bases lay in between. The germline V gene has CDR1 SNHLY and CDR2 FYNNEI. The CDR3 runs 14 residues. CDR3 in amino acids: CASSPDTLGETQYF. CDR3 nucleotides: TGTGCCAGCAGTCCGGACACCTTAGGGGAGACCCAGTACTTC.